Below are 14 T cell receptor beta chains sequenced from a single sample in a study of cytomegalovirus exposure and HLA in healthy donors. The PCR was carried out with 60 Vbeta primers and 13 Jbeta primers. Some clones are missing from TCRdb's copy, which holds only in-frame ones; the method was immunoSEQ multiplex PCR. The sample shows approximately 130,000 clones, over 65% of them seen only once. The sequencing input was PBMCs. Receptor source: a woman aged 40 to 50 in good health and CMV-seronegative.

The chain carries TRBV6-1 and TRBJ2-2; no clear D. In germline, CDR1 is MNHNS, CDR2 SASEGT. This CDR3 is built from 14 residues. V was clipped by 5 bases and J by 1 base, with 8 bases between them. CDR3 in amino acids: CASSFAQNTGELFF. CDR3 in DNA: TGTGCCAGCAGTTTCGCGCAGAACACCGGGGAGCTGTTTTTT.

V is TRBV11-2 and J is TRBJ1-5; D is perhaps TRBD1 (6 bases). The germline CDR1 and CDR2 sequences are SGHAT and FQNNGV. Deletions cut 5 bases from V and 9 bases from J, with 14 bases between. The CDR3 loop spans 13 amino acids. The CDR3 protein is CASSPGERLPQHF. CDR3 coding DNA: TGTGCCAGCAGCCCAGGGGAAAGGTTGCCCCAGCATTTT.

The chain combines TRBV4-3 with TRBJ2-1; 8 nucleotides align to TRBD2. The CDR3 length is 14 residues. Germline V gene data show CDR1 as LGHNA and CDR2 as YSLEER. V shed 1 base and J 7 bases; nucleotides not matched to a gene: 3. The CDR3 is CASSQGSGINEQFF. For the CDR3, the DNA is TGCGCCAGCAGCCAAGGTAGCGGGATTAATGAGCAGTTCTTC.

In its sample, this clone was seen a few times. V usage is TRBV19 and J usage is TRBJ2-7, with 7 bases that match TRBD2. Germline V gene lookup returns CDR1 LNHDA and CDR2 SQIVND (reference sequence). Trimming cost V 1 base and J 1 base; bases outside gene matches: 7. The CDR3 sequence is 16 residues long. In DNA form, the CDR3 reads TGTGCCAGTAGTATAGGTAGGGCGGGAGCTTCCTACGAGCAGTACTTC. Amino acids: CASSIGRAGASYEQYF. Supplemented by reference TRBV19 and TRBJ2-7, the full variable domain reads DGGITQSPKYLFRKEGQNVTLSCEQNLNHDAMYWYRQDPGQGLRLIYYSQIVNDFQKGDIAEGYSVSREKKESFPLTVTSAQKNPTAFYLCASSIGRAGASYEQYFGPGTRLTVT.

In DNA form, the CDR3 reads TGTGCCACCAGCGGGGAGGGAGGAAGCGGGAGTTCTTGGGAGCTGTTTTTT. Translated, it gives CATSGEGGSGSSWELFF. The rearrangement links TRBV15 to TRBJ2-2, with TRBD2 matching 8 bases. This CDR3 has 17 amino acids. The V gene's germline CDR1 is LNHNV and CDR2 YYDKDF (reference sequence). The V and J ends lost 5 bases and 9 bases, in that order; junction bases with no gene match: 17.

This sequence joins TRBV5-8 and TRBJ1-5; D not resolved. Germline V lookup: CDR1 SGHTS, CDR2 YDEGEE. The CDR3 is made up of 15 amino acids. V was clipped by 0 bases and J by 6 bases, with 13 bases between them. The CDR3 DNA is TGTGCCAGCAGCTTGGGACAAAATACGTTTCAGCCCCAGCATTTT. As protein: CASSLGQNTFQPQHF.

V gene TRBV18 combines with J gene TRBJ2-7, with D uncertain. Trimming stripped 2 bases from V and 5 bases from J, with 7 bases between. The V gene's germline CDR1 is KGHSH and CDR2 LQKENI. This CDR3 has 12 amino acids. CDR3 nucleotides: TGTGCCAGCTCACCAAAGTTAGACGAGCAGTACTTC. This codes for CASSPKLDEQYF.

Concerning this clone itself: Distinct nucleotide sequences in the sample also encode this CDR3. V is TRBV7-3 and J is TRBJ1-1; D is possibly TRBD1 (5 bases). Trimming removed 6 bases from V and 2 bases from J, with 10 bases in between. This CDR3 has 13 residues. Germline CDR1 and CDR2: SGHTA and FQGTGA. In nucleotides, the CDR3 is TGTGCCAGCAGGGTAGGGGTAAACACTGAAGCTTTCTTT. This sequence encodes CASRVGVNTEAFF.

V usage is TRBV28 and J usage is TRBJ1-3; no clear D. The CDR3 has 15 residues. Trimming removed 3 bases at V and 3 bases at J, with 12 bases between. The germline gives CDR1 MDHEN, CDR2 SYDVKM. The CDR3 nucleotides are TGTGCCAGCAGTTTGGAAAGGGCGGGTGGAAACACCATATATTTT. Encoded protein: CASSLERAGGNTIYF.

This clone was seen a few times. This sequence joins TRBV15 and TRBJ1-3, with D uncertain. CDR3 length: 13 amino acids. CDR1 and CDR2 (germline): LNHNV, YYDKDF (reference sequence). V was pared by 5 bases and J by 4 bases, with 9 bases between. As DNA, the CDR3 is TGTGCCACCAGCGGTACCACAGGAAACACCATATATTTT. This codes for CATSGTTGNTIYF.

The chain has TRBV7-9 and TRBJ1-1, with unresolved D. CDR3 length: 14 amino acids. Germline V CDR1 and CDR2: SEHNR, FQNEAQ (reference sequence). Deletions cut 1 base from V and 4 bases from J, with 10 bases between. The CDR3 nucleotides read TGTGCCAGCAGCTTAGTATCGGGTGCCACTGAAGCTTTCTTT. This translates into CASSLVSGATEAFF.

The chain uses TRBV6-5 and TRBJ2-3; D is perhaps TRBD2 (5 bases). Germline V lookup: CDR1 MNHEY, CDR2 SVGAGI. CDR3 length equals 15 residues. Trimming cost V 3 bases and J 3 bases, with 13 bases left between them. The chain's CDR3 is CASSYERFTTDTQYF. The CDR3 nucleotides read TGTGCCAGCAGTTATGAGCGGTTCACTACAGATACGCAGTATTTT.

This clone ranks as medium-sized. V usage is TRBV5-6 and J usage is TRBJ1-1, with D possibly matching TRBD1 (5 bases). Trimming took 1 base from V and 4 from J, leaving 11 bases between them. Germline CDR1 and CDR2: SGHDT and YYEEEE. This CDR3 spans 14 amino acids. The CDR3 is CASSLSGGLTEAFF. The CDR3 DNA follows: TGTGCCAGCAGCTTGAGCGGGGGTCTCACTGAAGCTTTCTTT.

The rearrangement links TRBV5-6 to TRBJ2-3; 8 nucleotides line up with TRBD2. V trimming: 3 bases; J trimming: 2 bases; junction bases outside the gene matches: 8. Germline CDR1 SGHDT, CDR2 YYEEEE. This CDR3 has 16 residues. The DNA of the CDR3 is TGTGCCAGCAGCTCAACACTAGCGGACTCCACAGATACGCAGTATTTT. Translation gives CASSSTLADSTDTQYF. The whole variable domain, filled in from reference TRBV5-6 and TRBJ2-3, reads DAGVTQSPTHLIKTRGQQVTLRCSPKSGHDTVSWYQQALGQGPQFIFQYYEEEERQRGNFPDRFSGHQFPNYSSELNVNALLLGDSALYLCASSSTLADSTDTQYFGPGTRLTVL.